The 19 T cell receptor beta chains given below trace back to one sample, sequenced in a study of human T cells and chemical hapten exposure. TCRdb independently ran MiXCR on the RACE reads; one entry per CDR3 protein. The data contain 210,000 or so distinct CDR3 sequences, about 25% of them singletons. Time point: patch test 3, about 24 weeks after DPC sensitization. Described treatment: therapeutic diphenylcyclopropenone sensitization with weekly scalp DPC. The input for sequencing was whole blood, taken in connection with sensitization to the hapten diphenylcyclopropenone (DPC). These receptors were collected from a woman aged 40-49 years with alopecia areata. Some clones in this sample may be carry-over from other donors' samples.

This clonotype was detected ten times or more. The V gene is TRBV5-1, the J gene TRBJ2-6; a weak D match, TRBD1 (6 bases). From germline, CDR1 is SGHRS and CDR2 YFSETQ. This CDR3 has 15 residues. Trimming left V 2 bases short and J 4 bases short, with 10 bases between. The CDR3 is CASSLQGAGANVLTF. For the CDR3, the DNA is TGCGCCAGCAGCTTACAGGGTGCCGGGGCCAACGTCCTGACTTTC. The full variable domain, with the rest looked up from reference TRBV5-1 and TRBJ2-6, is KAGVTQTPRYLIKTRGQQVTLSCSPISGHRSVSWYQQTPGQGLQFLFEYFSETQRNKGNFPGRFSGRQFSNSRSEMNVSTLELGDSALYLCASSLQGAGANVLTFGAGSRLTVL.

This clonotype was seen only a few times. The V gene is TRBV6-2 or TRBV6-3, the J gene TRBJ1-4; 9 bases are a match to TRBD1. Germline-derived CDR1 and CDR2 are MNHEY and SVGEGT. There are 13 residues in the CDR3. The ends lost 6 bases at V and 8 bases at J; junction bases unmatched: 4. The CDR3 sequence: CASRQGAAEKLFF. The CDR3 coding sequence is TGTGCCAGCAGACAGGGGGCAGCGGAAAAACTGTTTTTT.

This clonotype was recorded a few times. J is TRBJ2-1 and V is TRBV10-3, with TRBD2 as a possible D gene (5 bases). There are 12 residues in the CDR3. The V gene lost 4 bases and the J gene lost 8 bases, with 9 bases spanning the gap. Per the germline V gene, CDR1 is ENHRY and CDR2 is SYGVKD. CDR3 bases: TGTGCCATCAGTGGACCCGGGGATGAGCAGTTCTTC. Translating it yields CAISGPGDEQFF.

This clonotype showed up just a few times. This chain links TRBV29-1 with TRBJ1-1; no firm D call. CDR3 length: 15 residues. With 4 bases removed from V and 1 base from J, the gap between germline ends came to 16 bases. Germline values: CDR1 SQVTM, CDR2 ANQGSEA. The CDR3 loop is CSVVPQTFGNTEAFF. CDR3 sequence (DNA): TGCAGCGTTGTCCCACAGACCTTCGGGAACACTGAAGCTTTCTTT.

The chain joins TRBV29-1 to TRBJ2-7, with D perhaps TRBD1 or TRBD2 (5 bases each). CDR1 and CDR2 from the germline V gene are SQVTM and ANQGSEA. The CDR3 contains 14 residues. Trimming took off 1 base at V and 6 bases at J, with 16 bases between the two ends. Here the CDR3 reads CSVEGGPSLAEQYF. In nucleotides, the CDR3 is TGCAGCGTTGAAGGGGGACCCAGTCTGGCCGAGCAGTACTTC.

V gene TRBV10-3 combines with J gene TRBJ1-5, with TRBD1 as a possible D gene (5 bases). The CDR3 is made up of 15 amino acids. Germline V gene sequence: CDR1 ENHRY, CDR2 SYGVKD. Trimming pared 2 bases from V and 2 bases from J, leaving 10 bases between. The CDR3 reads CAISEQGGGNQPQHF. CDR3 DNA: TGTGCCATCAGTGAGCAGGGTGGCGGCAATCAGCCCCAGCATTTT.

This clonotype was observed a handful of times. The chain employs TRBV6-2 or TRBV6-3 and TRBJ1-1, with D maybe TRBD1 (5 bases). The CDR3 covers 12 residues. CDR1 MNHEY and CDR2 SVGEGT come from the germline V gene. V gave up 5 bases and J gave up 4 bases, with 8 bases separating them. The CDR3 loop reads CASSRQSTEAFF. The CDR3 region has the DNA TGTGCCAGCAGTCGACAGTCCACTGAAGCTTTCTTT.

The table lists this clonotype with a few counts. The V gene is TRBV20-1, the J gene TRBJ2-1, with D tentatively TRBD1 or TRBD2 (7 bases each). Trimming pared 3 bases from V and 8 bases from J, leaving 11 bases between. The CDR3 is made up of 12 amino acids. The germline CDR1 and CDR2 sequences are DFQATT and SNEGSKA (reference sequence). CDR3 loop: CSARAGGDEQFF. The CDR3 DNA reads as TGCAGTGCTAGGGCAGGGGGGGATGAGCAGTTCTTC.

The chain couples TRBV28 to TRBJ2-4; TRBD1 is a possible D gene (7 bases). Per germline, CDR1 MDHEN and CDR2 SYDVKM. The CDR3 consists of 17 residues. V was clipped by 4 bases and J by 0 bases, with 16 bases between them. The CDR3 coding sequence is TGTGCCAGCAGTTCCCCGTCAGGGGGGCTAGCCAAAAACATTCAGTACTTC. It specifies CASSSPSGGLAKNIQYF.

The chain recombines TRBV9 with TRBJ2-5, with 9 bases lining up with TRBD2. Germline CDR1 reads SGDLS; CDR2 reads YYNGEE. This CDR3 contains 15 residues. The V and J ends lost 0 bases and 4 bases, in that order; junction bases with no gene match: 4. This CDR3 is CASSVVAGGVETQYF. DNA for the CDR3: TGTGCCAGCAGCGTAGTGGCGGGGGGGGTAGAGACCCAGTACTTC.

The chain links TRBV7-2 to TRBJ2-1; D is ambiguous. Trimming cost V 1 base and J 7 bases, with 17 bases left between them. Germline CDR1 is SGHTA and CDR2 is FQGNSA. This CDR3 region has 16 residues. CDR3 nucleotides: TGTGCCAGCAGCTTAGGTGGGTGGGCCGATAAGAATGAGCAGTTCTTC. This sequence encodes CASSLGGWADKNEQFF.

This clonotype was seen only a few times. The chain recombines TRBV14 with TRBJ2-1; D remains unclear. Germline CDR1 is SGHDN and CDR2 is FVKESK. The CDR3 runs 11 residues. Trimming pared 6 bases from V and 10 bases from J, leaving 10 bases between. The CDR3 here is CASREGTEQFF. The CDR3 nucleotides are TGTGCCAGCAGGGAAGGAACAGAGCAGTTCTTC. Supplemented by reference TRBV14 and TRBJ2-1, the full variable domain reads EAGVTQFPSHSVIEKGQTVTLRCDPISGHDNLYWYRRVMGKEIKFLLHFVKESKQDESGMPNNRFLAERTGGTYSTLKVQPAELEDSGVYFCASREGTEQFFGPGTRLTVL.

This clonotype appeared a few times. The J gene is TRBJ1-4, the V gene TRBV2; 9 bases fit TRBD1. Germline V gene lookup returns CDR1 SNHLY and CDR2 FYNNEI. The V segment lost 9 bases and the J segment 8 bases; nucleotides outside the gene matches: 7. The CDR3 sequence is 13 residues long. The CDR3 reads CASEGQGGEKLFF. CDR3 sequence (DNA): TGTGCCAGTGAGGGACAGGGTGGAGAAAAACTGTTTTTT.

This chain links TRBV24-1 with TRBJ2-5; a weak D match, TRBD2 (6 bases). Germline lookup yields CDR1 KGHDR and CDR2 SFDVKD. This CDR3 has 14 amino acids. Trimming shortened V by 4 bases and J by 8 bases, and 16 bases separated the two germline ends. The CDR3 reads CATSDRRTTVTQYF. CDR3 DNA: TGTGCCACCAGTGACAGGAGGACTACCGTTACCCAGTACTTC.

V usage is TRBV5-1 and J usage is TRBJ2-5; 7 nucleotides align to TRBD1. The CDR3 covers 14 residues. In germline, CDR1 is SGHRS, CDR2 YFSETQ. J lost 0 bases, V lost 5 bases, and 4 bases had no gene match. CDR3 DNA: TGCGCCAGCAGGACCGGGACAGACCAAGAGACCCAGTACTTC. It yields the protein CASRTGTDQETQYF.

Only a few counts were recorded for this clonotype. CDR3: CASGTGLDWDEQYF. The CDR3 DNA is TGTGCCAGCGGAACCGGGCTAGATTGGGACGAGCAGTACTTC. The rearrangement uses TRBV6-6 and TRBJ2-7, with D uncertain. Germline-derived CDR1 and CDR2 are MNHNY and SVGAGI (reference sequence). The CDR3 contains 14 residues. The germline V and J ends were trimmed by 8 bases and 5 bases, with 19 bases remaining between them.

This clonotype occurred many times. The chain has TRBV20-1 and TRBJ2-5, with D perhaps TRBD1 (5 bases). Trimming stripped 0 bases from V and 4 bases from J, with 18 bases between. The CDR3 extends over 16 amino acids. Germline lookup yields CDR1 DFQATT and CDR2 SNEGSKA (reference sequence). CDR3: CSARDSDTLVLETQYF. The CDR3 coding sequence is TGCAGTGCTAGAGATTCGGACACCTTGGTCCTAGAGACCCAGTACTTC.

The chain employs TRBV29-1 and TRBJ1-2; D call uncertain. V was trimmed by 0 bases and J by 4 bases, leaving 12 bases between them. Germline-derived CDR1 and CDR2 are SQVTM and ANQGSEA. CDR3 length equals 14 residues. The CDR3: CSVEDEGGGYGYTF. The CDR3 bases are TGCAGCGTTGAAGATGAAGGAGGAGGCTATGGCTACACCTTC.

The rearrangement links TRBV7-2 to TRBJ2-3, with D unclear. The CDR3 runs to 12 residues. Trimming removed 6 bases at V and 3 bases at J, with 7 bases between. Germline V lookup: CDR1 SGHTA, CDR2 FQGNSA. The CDR3 nucleotides are TGTGCCAGCAGGAAAGTTACAGATACGCAGTATTTT. This translates into CASRKVTDTQYF.